What follows is one TCR beta chain and its context. This specimen comes from a study of cytomegalovirus exposure and HLA in healthy donors. This PCR relied on a set of 60 Vbeta primers and 13 Jbeta primers. Per the study methods: A later analysis tallied tens of millions of unique TCR beta chains, 9.5 million to 14 million of them shared. The data were produced by immunoSEQ multiplex PCR, yet TCRdb's version contains in-frame clones alone and is incomplete. That table furnishes V, J and clone size, whereas the DNA furnished D and trimming. This repertoire shows about 150,000 clones, 70% found once; its top ten account for 2.1%. Germline CDR1 and CDR2: SGHRS and YFSETQ. V shed 1 base and J shed 4 bases, with 12 bases lying between them. The CDR3 consists of 14 residues.

The sequence was obtained from a woman in her fifties or sixties in good health and CMV-seropositive. The genes are TRBV5-1 and TRBJ2-7; possibly TRBD1 for D (5 bases). The source material was PBMCs. CDR3 sequence reads: CASSLSGLGYEQYF. The CDR3 nucleotides read TGCGCCAGCAGCTTGTCAGGGCTGGGGTACGAGCAGTACTTC.